Presented here are 31 T cell receptor beta chains from one specimen sequenced in a study of blood T cell repertoires in COVID-19. Measured with immunoSEQ multiplex PCR; TCRdb has only the in-frame clones, and not every one. This sample has about 60,000 clones; over 80% occur once, and the top ten carry under 50%. Material for sequencing was peripheral blood. These receptor sequences come from a human donor in a cohort sampled during active COVID-19.

The V and J genes are TRBV5-8 and TRBJ2-3, with 7 bases lining up with TRBD1. There are 17 residues in the CDR3. V lost 1 base and J lost 0; bases outside the gene matches: 8. Per the germline V gene, CDR1 is SGHTS and CDR2 is YDEGEE. The CDR3: CASSLRGGELSTDTQYF. CDR3 nucleotide sequence: TGTGCCAGCAGCTTGAGAGGGGGCGAGTTGAGCACAGATACGCAGTATTTT.

The V gene is TRBV5-1, the J gene TRBJ2-7, with 8 bases that match TRBD2. The CDR3 contains 14 residues. V was clipped by 2 bases and J by 2 bases; unmatched bases: 3. CDR1 SGHRS and CDR2 YFSETQ come from the germline V gene. The CDR3: CASSLSGGTYEQYF. The CDR3 DNA is TGCGCCAGCAGCTTAAGCGGGGGAACCTACGAGCAGTACTTC.

The V and J genes are TRBV6-5 and TRBJ2-7; tentatively, D is TRBD1 (5 bases). The CDR3 sequence is 15 residues long. The V and J ends lost 10 bases and 3 bases respectively, with 22 bases between them. The germline V gene has CDR1 MNHEY and CDR2 SVGAGI. CDR3 nucleotide sequence: TGTGCCACAGGACACTGGGTAAAGGATGGCTACGAGCAGTACTTC. Amino acids: CATGHWVKDGYEQYF.

The chain couples TRBV2 to TRBJ1-4, with TRBD1 matching over 7 bases. V was clipped by 6 bases and J by 5 bases; unmatched bases: 6. The germline CDR1 and CDR2 sequences are SNHLY and FYNNEI. The length of the CDR3 is 14 residues. The CDR3 sequence is CASSNRGLNEKLFF. Written as DNA, the CDR3 is TGTGCCAGCAGCAACAGGGGCCTGAATGAAAAACTGTTTTTT.

The rearrangement joins TRBV10-3 to TRBJ1-2, with 7 bases identical to TRBD1. This CDR3 contains 14 residues. From germline, CDR1 is ENHRY and CDR2 SYGVKD. J gave up 0 bases and V 5 bases, and 3 bases lay outside the gene matches. This CDR3 is CAISIQGTNYGYTF. CDR3 bases: TGTGCCATCAGTATACAGGGGACTAACTATGGCTACACCTTC.

The genes are TRBV27 and TRBJ1-6; D possibly corresponds to TRBD1 (6 bases). The V gene lost 1 base and the J gene lost 8 bases, with 15 bases spanning the gap. The CDR3 consists of 16 residues. Looked up from germline, CDR1 is MNHEY and CDR2 is SMNVEV (reference sequence). The CDR3 DNA follows: TGTGCCAGCAGTTTATGGGGGGGCAGAGGGGATTCACCCCTCCACTTT. Residues: CASSLWGGRGDSPLHF.

This chain links TRBV5-1 with TRBJ1-1; D is possibly TRBD1 (5 bases). This CDR3 comprises 14 residues. V was pared by 0 bases and J by 3 bases, with 9 bases between. Germline-derived CDR1 and CDR2 are SGHRS and YFSETQ. The CDR3 nucleotides read TGCGCCAGCAGCTTGGGGACATACGACACTGAAGCTTTCTTT. Translated, it gives CASSLGTYDTEAFF.

The V and J genes are TRBV10-1 and TRBJ2-1; D unclear. Trimming pared 3 bases from V and 4 bases from J, leaving 10 bases between. The length of the CDR3 is 14 residues. Germline V gene data show CDR1 as WNHNN and CDR2 as SYGVQD (reference sequence). CDR3 region: CASSENNAYNEQFF. CDR3 nucleotide sequence: TGCGCCAGCAGTGAAAACAATGCTTACAATGAGCAGTTCTTC.

CDR3 sequence: CASSQEPSRRLSGEKLFF. The CDR3 nucleotides are TGCGCCAGCAGCCAAGAGCCGAGCCGTCGGCTTAGCGGGGAAAAACTGTTTTTT. The V call is TRBV4-1, the J call TRBJ1-4; the D is unclear. The CDR3 runs to 18 residues. CDR1 MGHRA and CDR2 YSYEKL come from the germline V gene. The V gene lost 0 bases and the J gene lost 8 bases, with 22 bases spanning the gap.

The chain is built from TRBV7-3 and TRBJ2-7; D might be TRBD1 (6 bases). V was shortened by 5 bases and J by 4 bases, with 12 bases between the two germline ends. The V gene's germline CDR1 is SGHTA and CDR2 FQGTGA. The CDR3 runs 13 residues. CDR3 region: CASSLQDSYEQYF. The CDR3 DNA reads TGTGCCAGCAGCCTACAGGACAGTTACGAGCAGTACTTC.

The chain employs TRBV7-2 and TRBJ2-6, with D perhaps matching TRBD2 (7 bases). CDR1 SGHTA and CDR2 FQGNSA come from the germline V gene. CDR3 length equals 19 residues. With 4 bases removed from V and 1 base from J, the gap between germline ends came to 20 bases. The CDR3 DNA sequence: TGTGCCAGCAGCTCCCAGCCGGGGGGCATTAAGTCTGGGGCCAACGTCCTGACTTTC. Translation gives CASSSQPGGIKSGANVLTF.

V gene TRBV5-8 combines with J gene TRBJ2-5; 8 bases line up with TRBD1. Trimming took 4 bases from V and 5 from J; bases not matched to a gene: 7. Germline V gene data show CDR1 as SGHTS and CDR2 as YDEGEE. The CDR3 has 14 amino acids. The CDR3 sequence is CASSKQGAGETQYF. The CDR3 DNA sequence: TGTGCCAGCAGCAAGCAGGGGGCAGGGGAGACCCAGTACTTC.

The rearrangement joins TRBV19 to TRBJ2-3; 12 nucleotides line up with TRBD2. This CDR3 spans 16 amino acids. Germline assignment: CDR1 LNHDA and CDR2 SQIVND (reference sequence). J was trimmed by 0 bases and V by 6 bases; bases with no gene match: 4. The DNA for the CDR3 is TGTGCCAGTAGGCTAGCGGGGGGGTCTAGCACAGATACGCAGTATTTT. This encodes CASRLAGGSSTDTQYF.

The chain links TRBV5-5 to TRBJ1-4, with 7 bases lining up with TRBD1. The CDR3 runs to 14 residues. Trimming took 5 bases from V and 5 from J; bases not matched to a gene: 6. CDR1 SGHKS and CDR2 YYEKEE come from the germline V gene (reference sequence). CDR3 sequence reads: CASSQDRVNEKLFF. The CDR3 nucleotides are TGTGCCAGCAGTCAAGACAGGGTAAATGAAAAACTGTTTTTT.

The chain combines TRBV20-1 with TRBJ2-2, with D tentatively TRBD2 (5 bases). V shed 3 bases and J shed 6 bases, with 11 bases lying between them. Germline loops: CDR1 DFQATT, CDR2 SNEGSKA (reference sequence). The CDR3 is made up of 13 amino acids. CDR3 coding DNA: TGCAGTGCTAGTGGGGAGATGGCCGGGGAGCTGTTTTTT. Residues: CSASGEMAGELFF.

The chain links TRBV2 to TRBJ2-5, with D tentatively TRBD2 (5 bases). Germline CDR1 is SNHLY and CDR2 is FYNNEI. Trimming took off 5 bases at V and 4 bases at J, with 11 bases between the two ends. The CDR3 runs 13 residues. The CDR3 region has the DNA TGTGCCAGCAGTTTTGCTGGGAGAGAGACCCAGTACTTC. Amino acid sequence: CASSFAGRETQYF. The full variable domain, completed using reference TRBV2 and TRBJ2-5, is EPEVTQTPSHQVTQMGQEVILRCVPISNHLYFYWYRQILGQKVEFLVSFYNNEISEKSEIFDDQFSVERPDGSNFTLKIRSTKLEDSAMYFCASSFAGRETQYFGPGTRLLVL.

The V gene is TRBV9, the J gene TRBJ1-3; possible D gene TRBD1, 5 bases. The V gene's germline CDR1 is SGDLS and CDR2 YYNGEE. The CDR3 is made up of 17 amino acids. The V end lost 3 bases, the J end lost 0 bases, and 16 bases lay between the germline ends. CDR3 DNA: TGTGCCAGCAGCGGGAAAGACGGACACATCTCTGGAAACACCATATATTTT. Amino acid sequence: CASSGKDGHISGNTIYF.

The CDR3 reads CASSDNRVFGETQYF. The CDR3 DNA is TGTGCCAGCAGTGATAACAGGGTATTTGGGGAGACCCAGTACTTC. The V gene is TRBV2, the J gene TRBJ2-5, with a weak D call TRBD1 (6 bases). Trimming stripped 3 bases from V and 5 bases from J, with 16 bases between. The CDR3 runs 15 residues. Germline-derived CDR1 and CDR2 are SNHLY and FYNNEI.

This chain links TRBV3-1 (or the pseudogene TRBV3-2) with TRBJ1-2, with TRBD1 as a possible D gene (5 bases). The CDR3 is 14 amino acids. Germline V gene sequence: CDR1 LGHDT, CDR2 YNNKEL (reference sequence). Trimming shortened V by 4 bases and J by 7 bases, and 16 bases separated the two germline ends. The CDR3, as DNA: TGTGCCAGCAGCCCTATACAGGTCTTTGCTGGCTACACCTTC. Amino acid sequence: CASSPIQVFAGYTF.

The chain combines TRBV19 with TRBJ1-5; 7 nucleotides line up with TRBD1. Germline loops: CDR1 LNHDA, CDR2 SQIVND (reference sequence). The CDR3 runs to 16 residues. Trimming removed 2 bases from V and 2 bases from J; junction bases left unmatched: 6. CDR3 DNA sequence: TGTGCCAGTAGTATAAAGGCCACAGGGGGCAATCAGCCCCAGCATTTT. Translated: CASSIKATGGNQPQHF.

The chain links TRBV7-2 to TRBJ1-2, with 10 bases aligning to TRBD1. V dropped 7 bases and J dropped 7; count of bases not matched to a gene: 18. CDR1 is SGHTA, CDR2 FQGNSA, per germline. CDR3 size: 17 residues. CDR3 sequence: CASNPTGTGALRGGYTF. The DNA for the CDR3 is TGTGCCAGCAACCCGACCGGGACAGGGGCCTTAAGAGGTGGCTACACCTTC.

The table lists this clone with a count of one. The chain links TRBV11-1 to TRBJ1-2, with 12 positions matching TRBD1. In germline, CDR1 is SGHAT, CDR2 FQDESV (reference sequence). The CDR3 loop spans 14 amino acids. The V gene end was trimmed by 4 bases and the J gene end by 8 bases; junction bases not matched to a gene: 5. CDR3 bases: TGTGCCAGCAGCTGGGGGACAGGGGGCCAAGGCTACACCTTC. Amino acid sequence: CASSWGTGGQGYTF.

This chain links TRBV7-8 with TRBJ2-7; 9 nucleotides agree with TRBD1. V lost 1 base and J lost 4; bases outside the gene matches: 11. The CDR3 is made up of 17 amino acids. In germline, CDR1 is SGHVS, CDR2 FQNEAQ. CDR3 nucleotide sequence: TGTGCCAGCAGCTTAGGGACCGGGACAGGGTACCCGTACGAGCAGTACTTC. Its translation is CASSLGTGTGYPYEQYF.

V gene TRBV11-2 combines with J gene TRBJ2-3; TRBD2 might be the D (6 bases). CDR1 SGHAT and CDR2 FQNNGV come from the germline V gene. CDR3 length equals 14 residues. Deletions cut 4 bases from V and 2 bases from J, with 10 bases between. The CDR3 region is CASSSGLYTDTQYF. The CDR3 DNA reads TGTGCCAGCAGCTCGGGACTTTACACAGATACGCAGTATTTT.

This sequence joins TRBV9 and TRBJ2-5; 13 bases align to TRBD2. Trimming took 4 bases from V and 1 from J; bases not matched to a gene: 10. Germline-derived CDR1 and CDR2 are SGDLS and YYNGEE. The CDR3 spans 18 residues. The CDR3 region has the DNA TGTGCCAGCAGCCCTATACCGGGACTAGCGGGGATCCAAGAGACCCAGTACTTC. This translates into CASSPIPGLAGIQETQYF.

The chain has TRBV18 and TRBJ2-5, with D possibly TRBD2 on 5 matching bases. The CDR3 has 13 residues. Trimming stripped 3 bases from V and 5 bases from J, with 10 bases between. Germline V gives CDR1 KGHSH, CDR2 LQKENI. CDR3 in amino acids: CASSPRESETQYF. The DNA for the CDR3 is TGTGCCAGCTCACCGAGGGAAAGCGAGACCCAGTACTTC.

The genes are TRBV11-2 and TRBJ2-1; a weak D match, TRBD1 (6 bases). V dropped 3 bases and J dropped 7 bases, with 13 bases sitting between them. The CDR3 extends over 14 amino acids. Germline loops: CDR1 SGHAT, CDR2 FQNNGV. The CDR3 loop reads CASSFHGTPNEQFF. The CDR3 DNA follows: TGTGCCAGCAGCTTTCACGGGACACCTAATGAGCAGTTCTTC.

This sequence joins TRBV13 and TRBJ2-6, with D possibly TRBD2 on 6 matching bases. Germline loops: CDR1 PRHDT, CDR2 FYEKMQ (reference sequence). Trimming took off 3 bases at V and 0 bases at J, with 6 bases between the two ends. The CDR3 is made up of 15 amino acids. As DNA, the CDR3 is TGTGCCAGCAGCTTCGGGAGCTCTGGGGCCAACGTCCTGACTTTC. Its translation is CASSFGSSGANVLTF. Drawing the rest from reference TRBV13 and TRBJ2-6, the complete variable domain is AAGVIQSPRHLIKEKRETATLKCYPIPRHDTVYWYQQGPGQDPQFLISFYEKMQSDKGSIPDRFSAQQFSDYHSELNMSSLELGDSALYFCASSFGSSGANVLTFGAGSRLTVL.

A single count supports this clone. The chain couples TRBV30 to TRBJ1-4; no firm D call. V dropped 4 bases and J dropped 10 bases, with 22 bases sitting between them. Germline V gives CDR1 GTSNPN, CDR2 SVGIG (reference sequence). This CDR3 is built from 15 residues. The CDR3, as DNA: TGTGCCTGGACGAATTTCGGGGAACGGACGGGAAAACTGTTTTTT. It translates to CAWTNFGERTGKLFF.

The V gene is TRBV10-2, the J gene TRBJ1-5; 7 bases align to TRBD1. Germline CDR1 and CDR2: WSHSY and SAAADI. The V and J ends lost 7 bases and 5 bases, in that order; junction bases with no gene match: 8. The CDR3 covers 14 residues. This chain's CDR3 is CASTGDSGYQPQHF. The DNA for the CDR3 is TGCGCCAGCACTGGGGACAGTGGATATCAGCCCCAGCATTTT.

The V and J genes are TRBV4-2 and TRBJ2-3; the match to TRBD1 covers 7 bases. This CDR3 comprises 16 residues. Per the germline V gene, CDR1 is LGHNA and CDR2 is YNFKEQ. Losses at the gene ends were 1 base for V and 4 bases for J; bases not matched to a gene: 8. CDR3 nucleotide sequence: TGTGCCAGCAGCCAAGGGGGAAGGGGGCGCGCAGATACGCAGTATTTT. Residues: CASSQGGRGRADTQYF.